This T cell receptor beta chain comes out of a study of Graves' ophthalmopathy and Graves' hyperthyroidism. The germline V gene encodes CDR1 MNHNS and CDR2 SASEGT. The length of the CDR3 is 14 residues. Trimming took off 6 bases at V and 6 bases at J, with 18 bases between the two ends. Transcripts of RNA were the source for amplifying TCR beta CDR3 regions. RT-PCR was first run with HTBI primers, then multiplex PCR in a second round. TCRdb ran MiXCR on the multiplex PCR reads and lists one entry per CDR3 protein. Among hundreds of thousands of distinct CDR3 sequences, around a fifth were seen once, and the ten largest hold 2.5% to 3%. In this sample, this clonotype turned up many times.

The origin of this receptor is a woman aged 18-29 years with stable Graves' hyperthyroidism. The sample was peripheral blood. The J gene is TRBJ2-7, the V gene TRBV6-1, with TRBD2 as a possible D gene (6 bases). This CDR3 is CASRPSALRSEQYF. CDR3 nucleotide sequence: TGTGCCAGCAGACCTAGCGCTCTCCGCTCCGAGCAGTACTTC.